Following are 6 T cell receptor beta chains from one sample sequenced in a study of pediatric ulcerative colitis. Data came from immunoSEQ multiplex PCR; TCRdb stores just in-frame clones and leaves some out. The table lists some 57,000 clones, around 86% of them singletons, with roughly 1.5% in the top ten. Sequencing used blood. These TCRs come from a boy younger than 18 who was a control in a study of pediatric ulcerative colitis.

The chain recombines TRBV7-2 with TRBJ2-3; 7 bases are a match to TRBD2. This CDR3 comprises 16 residues. The J segment lost 4 bases and the V segment lost 5 bases, leaving 12 bases of the junction unmatched. Germline V lookup: CDR1 SGHTA, CDR2 FQGNSA. The DNA of the CDR3 is TGTGCCAGCAGCCTGCTCGGGGGGTCGGGAGCAGATACGCAGTATTTT. Protein product: CASSLLGGSGADTQYF.

The chain carries TRBV7-2 and TRBJ1-2; tentative D call: TRBD1 (5 bases). Trimming stripped 1 base from V and 0 bases from J, with 18 bases between. Germline V lookup: CDR1 SGHTA, CDR2 FQGNSA. The length of the CDR3 is 18 residues. CDR3 loop: CASSLELAGPPTNYGYTF. Written as DNA, the CDR3 is TGTGCCAGCAGCTTAGAACTCGCAGGGCCACCAACTAACTATGGCTACACCTTC.

This clone appeared once. The chain combines TRBV14 with TRBJ1-1; 9 nucleotides match TRBD1. The CDR3 is 15 residues long. Trimming took 2 bases from V and 5 from J; bases not matched to a gene: 6. CDR1 and CDR2 from the germline V gene are SGHDN and FVKESK. CDR3 residues: CASSQLGQGVTEAFF. The CDR3 nucleotides are TGTGCCAGCAGCCAACTGGGACAGGGTGTGACTGAAGCTTTCTTT.

The chain couples TRBV15 to TRBJ1-6; D is possibly TRBD1 (5 bases). V lost 8 bases and J 6 bases, leaving 11 bases between the germline ends. The V gene's germline CDR1 is LNHNV and CDR2 YYDKDF (reference sequence). The CDR3 consists of 13 residues. This chain's CDR3 is CATQPGRNSPLHF. The CDR3 region has the DNA TGTGCCACCCAACCAGGGCGTAATTCACCCCTCCACTTT.

This clone was seen once. J is TRBJ2-7 and V is TRBV7-2; D ambiguous. Germline CDR1 SGHTA, CDR2 FQGNSA. V was shortened by 1 base and J by 0 bases, with 10 bases between the two germline ends. CDR3 length: 15 residues. The CDR3 reads CASSLVGSSSYEQYF. The CDR3 nucleotides are TGTGCCAGCAGCTTAGTAGGGTCTAGCTCCTACGAGCAGTACTTC.

The V gene is TRBV2, the J gene TRBJ2-5, with D perhaps TRBD1 (5 bases). Between the trimmed V and J ends, which lost 1 base and 0 bases, there was a span of 6 bases. The CDR3 is made up of 14 amino acids. CDR1 is SNHLY and CDR2 is FYNNEI in the germline V gene. The CDR3 DNA reads TGTGCCAGCAGTGAAGACAGGTACCAAGAGACCCAGTACTTC. This codes for CASSEDRYQETQYF.